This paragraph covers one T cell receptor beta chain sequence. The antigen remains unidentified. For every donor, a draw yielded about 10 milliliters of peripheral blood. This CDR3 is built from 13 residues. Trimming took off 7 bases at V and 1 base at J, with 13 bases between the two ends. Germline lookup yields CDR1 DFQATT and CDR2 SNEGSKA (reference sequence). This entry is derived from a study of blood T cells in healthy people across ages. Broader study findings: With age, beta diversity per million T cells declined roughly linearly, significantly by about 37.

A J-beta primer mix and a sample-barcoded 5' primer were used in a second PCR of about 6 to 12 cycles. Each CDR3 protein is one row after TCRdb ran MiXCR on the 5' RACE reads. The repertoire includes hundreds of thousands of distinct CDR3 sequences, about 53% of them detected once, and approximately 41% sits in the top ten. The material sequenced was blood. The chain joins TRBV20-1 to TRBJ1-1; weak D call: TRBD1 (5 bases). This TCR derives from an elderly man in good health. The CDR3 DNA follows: TGCAGTGTTTCGGTGGGGGGGAACACTGAAGCTTTCTTT. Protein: CSVSVGGNTEAFF.